This passage covers 6 T cell receptor beta chains from one sample sequenced in a study of metastatic and nonmetastatic thyroid tumors. From the PCR reads, TCRdb re-called clones with MiXCR. The table includes more than 15,000 clones, about 35% detected once. There were no patients who had received any treatment before thyroid surgery. The specimen was tumor tissue. The source is a female donor with papillary thyroid cancer or a benign thyroid nodule (not recorded which). Some clones in this sample may be carry-over from other donors' samples.

This clone has at least ten counts. The chain carries TRBV9 and TRBJ2-5; D possibly corresponds to TRBD1 (5 bases). CDR3 length equals 15 residues. V was clipped by 3 bases and J by 1 base, with 13 bases between them. Germline values: CDR1 SGDLS, CDR2 YYNGEE. CDR3 sequence: CASSEGRVPQETQYF. For the CDR3, the DNA is TGTGCCAGCAGCGAAGGCAGGGTACCCCAAGAGACCCAGTACTTC.

This clone was observed many times. The rearrangement joins TRBV7-9 to TRBJ1-4; D uncertain. CDR3 length: 14 amino acids. Trimming cost V 3 bases and J 4 bases, with 9 bases left between them. The germline gives CDR1 SEHNR, CDR2 FQNEAQ (reference sequence). CDR3 sequence: CASSFELSNEKLFF. In DNA form, the CDR3 reads TGTGCCAGCAGCTTCGAACTGAGTAATGAAAAACTGTTTTTT.

Only a few counts were recorded for this clone. Compared with germline, one end of the junction differs, possibly owing to a read error. The V and J genes are TRBV12-3 or TRBV12-4 and TRBJ2-3; TRBD2 is a possible D gene (9 bases). CDR3 size: 15 residues. CDR3 in amino acids: CVSSYRGTSTDTQYF. The CDR3 nucleotides read TGTGTCAGCAGCTACAGGGGGACTAGCACAGATACACAGTATTTT.

The V and J genes are TRBV28 and TRBJ1-1; D ambiguous. V was shortened by 5 bases and J by 5 bases, with 12 bases between the two germline ends. The CDR3 has 13 amino acids. Germline V gives CDR1 MDHEN, CDR2 SYDVKM. For the CDR3, the DNA is TGTGCCAGCAGTCCGCCAGGTGAAACTGAAGCTTTCTTT. It specifies CASSPPGETEAFF.

This clone is termed medium-sized (0.01 to 0.1%). The chain links TRBV20-1 to TRBJ1-2; TRBD1 agrees at 7 bases. Germline V gene data show CDR1 as DFQATT and CDR2 as SNEGSKA (reference sequence). J gave up 6 bases and V 2 bases, and 6 bases lay outside the gene matches. The CDR3 covers 13 residues. Here the CDR3 reads CSARFTGANGYTF. The CDR3 region has the DNA TGCAGTGCTAGATTTACAGGGGCAAATGGCTACACCTTC.

This clone was seen once. V usage is TRBV7-8 and J usage is TRBJ1-2; 11 nucleotides agree with TRBD1. V lost 5 bases and J lost 7; bases outside the gene matches: 6. Germline values: CDR1 SGHVS, CDR2 FQNEAQ. The CDR3 contains 14 residues. DNA of the CDR3: TGTGCCAGCAGCCCAGGACAGGGGGCCATTGGCTACACCTTC. As protein: CASSPGQGAIGYTF.